A selection of T cell receptor beta chains follows, all from one sample in a study of T-cell reconstitution after alpha-beta-depleted transplantation in children. Using its own MiXCR run on the PCR reads, TCRdb lists one record per CDR3 protein. The sample contains about 510,000 distinct CDR3 sequences, about an eighth of which appear only once. The sequencing here drew on PBMCs, mostly from graft donor cells, taken 180 days after TCRalphabeta/CD19-depleted stem cell transplant. The receptors were gathered from a female patient aged 2-9 years who had a stem cell transplant for aplastic anemia, so the T cells may come from the graft donor. CDR3s include the opening cysteine and the closing phenylalanine or tryptophan. A D gene is named only where the DNA matches it firmly. Size tells how often a clone was seen (once, few, many) or the class of an expanded clone, and some rows leave it out.

j_call | clone_size | d_call | cdr3_length | v_call | cdr3_aa | cdr3_nt
TRBJ2-4 | few | - | 16 | TRBV7-2 | CASSPQRWVAKNIQYF | TGTGCCAGCAGCCCCCAGCGGTGGGTAGCCAAAAACATTCAGTACTTC
TRBJ2-2 | - | TRBD2 | 16 | TRBV20-1 | CSARPIAGGGGGELFF | TGCAGTGCTAGACCCATAGCGGGAGGGGGAGGCGGGGAGCTGTTTTTT
TRBJ1-1 | - | - | 14 | TRBV29-1 | CSHTGGDMNTEAFF | TGCAGCCACACGGGGGGGGACATGAACACTGAAGCTTTCTTT
TRBJ2-5 | - | - | 15 | TRBV18 | CATSGRRVSPETQYF | TGTGCCACCTCTGGGCGGCGCGTCAGTCCAGAGACCCAGTACTTC
TRBJ1-5 | - | - | 15 | TRBV20-1 | CSAAWRGTRNQPQHF | TGCAGTGCTGCTTGGCGGGGGACCCGTAATCAGCCCCAGCATTTT
TRBJ2-5 | many | TRBD2 | 15 | TRBV7-9 | CASSSLAGFQETQYF | TGTGCCAGCAGCTCTCTAGCGGGGTTTCAAGAGACCCAGTACTTC
TRBJ2-5 | - | - | 12 | TRBV7-2 | CASSLGLADQYF | TGTGCCAGCAGCTTAGGGTTGGCGGACCAGTACTTC
TRBJ2-3 | few | - | 13 | TRBV24-1 | CATSDQIQATQYF | TGTGCCACCAGTGACCAAATACAGGCTACGCAGTATTTT
TRBJ2-3 | - | - | 17 | TRBV20-1 | CCAREGGTTPSTDTQYF | TGCTGTGCTAGAGAGGGCGGCACCACTCCTAGCACAGATACGCAGTATTTT
TRBJ2-4 | many | - | 13 | TRBV11-2 | CASSLYGTNIQYF | TGTGCCAGCAGCTTATATGGTACAAACATTCAGTACTTC
TRBJ2-1 | - | - | 15 | TRBV7-9 | CASSPKLLSYNEQFF | TGTGCCAGCAGCCCAAAACTCCTCTCCTACAATGAGCAGTTCTTC
TRBJ2-2 | few | TRBD2 | 16 | TRBV20-1 | CSARLAGSGHTGELFF | TGCAGTGCTAGACTAGCGGGGAGCGGACACACCGGGGAGCTGTTTTTT
TRBJ2-3 | - | - | 13 | TRBV19 | CASSTGRSGTQYF | TGTGCCAGTAGTACGGGCCGTTCGGGTACGCAGTATTTT
TRBJ1-1 | few | TRBD1 | 14 | TRBV7-9 | CASLGTVWDTEAFF | TGTGCCAGCCTTGGGACAGTCTGGGACACTGAAGCTTTCTTT
TRBJ2-1 | few | - | 13 | TRBV12-3/TRBV12-4 | CASRRANYNEQFF | TGTGCCAGCCGACGGGCAAACTACAATGAGCAGTTCTTC
TRBJ2-1 | - | - | 15 | TRBV9 | CASSRYSGTYNEQFF | TGTGCCAGCAGCCGGTATTCCGGGACCTACAATGAGCAGTTCTTC
TRBJ1-1 | - | - | 12 | TRBV28 | CASRELDTEAFF | TGTGCCAGCCGGGAGCTGGACACTGAAGCTTTCTTT
TRBJ1-6 | few | TRBD1 | 17 | TRBV20-1 | CSARRTGFSSYNSPLHF | TGCAGTGCTAGACGGACAGGGTTTAGCTCCTATAATTCACCCCTCCACTTT
TRBJ2-3 | few | - | 16 | TRBV4-3 | CASSQDLSRGLDTQYF | TGCGCCAGCAGCCAAGATTTATCCCGAGGATTGGATACGCAGTATTTT
TRBJ2-7 | few | TRBD2 | 15 | TRBV6-1 | CASKLWTSGSQEQYF | TGTGCCAGCAAGCTCTGGACTAGCGGGAGCCAAGAGCAGTACTTC
TRBJ2-2 | - | - | 18 | TRBV5-1 | CASTPVVSGKLNGGELFF | TGCGCCAGCACCCCGGTTGTGAGCGGTAAACTCAACGGGGGGGAGCTGTTTTTT
TRBJ2-7 | many | TRBD2 | 15 | TRBV6-2/TRBV6-3 | CASSYSGSLNYEQYF | TGTGCCAGCAGTTATAGCGGGAGTTTGAACTACGAGCAGTACTTC
TRBJ1-2 | few | - | 14 | TRBV7-9 | CASSFSTDIYGYTF | TGTGCCAGCAGCTTCTCGACAGATATCTATGGCTACACCTTC
TRBJ2-3 | few | - | 17 | TRBV5-5 | CASSLGWRSQDTDTQYF | TGTGCCAGCAGCTTGGGGTGGCGGAGTCAAGACACAGATACGCAGTATTTT
TRBJ1-2 | few | - | 15 | TRBV7-9 | CASSLGPRSNYGYTF | TGTGCCAGCAGCTTAGGTCCCAGAAGTAACTATGGCTACACCTTC
TRBJ1-2 | few | TRBD1 | 14 | TRBV20-1 | CSALHPRTGNGYTF | TGCAGTGCTCTCCACCCTCGGACAGGGAATGGCTACACCTTC
TRBJ2-7 | - | TRBD1 | 14 | TRBV28 | CASSPGQLPSKQYF | TGTGCCAGCAGCCCGGGACAGCTCCCCAGCAAGCAGTACTTC
TRBJ2-3 | - | TRBD2 | 16 | TRBV5-1 | CASSRRLAGGMDTQYF | TGCGCCAGCAGCCGCCGACTAGCGGGAGGGATGGATACGCAGTATTTT
TRBJ1-2 | - | - | 10 | TRBV30 | CAWSVTQSSF | TGTGCCTGGAGTGTAACACAGTCCTCCTTC
TRBJ1-1 | few | - | 15 | TRBV5-1 | CASSPTYRITTEAFF | TGCGCCAGCAGCCCTACGTACAGGATTACCACTGAAGCTTTCTTT
TRBJ2-1 | - | TRBD2 | 17 | TRBV4-3 | CASSQVSGLAVYNEQFF | TGCGCCAGCAGCCAAGTCTCTGGACTAGCAGTCTACAATGAGCAGTTCTTC
TRBJ1-4 | many | - | 14 | TRBV27 | CASSFGGANEKLFF | TGTGCCAGCAGTTTCGGGGGAGCTAATGAAAAACTGTTTTTT
TRBJ2-5 | many | TRBD1 | 13 | TRBV29-1 | CSVGRDRGETQYF | TGCAGCGTTGGCCGGGACAGGGGAGAGACCCAGTACTTC
TRBJ2-3 | - | TRBD2 | 16 | TRBV6-5 | CASSYSSGRARDTQYF | TGTGCCAGCAGTTACTCTAGCGGGAGGGCCAGGGATACGCAGTATTTT
TRBJ1-1 | - | - | 16 | TRBV29-1 | CSVERSGWLGNTEAFF | TGCAGCGTTGAACGGTCGGGGTGGCTAGGGAACACTGAAGCTTTCTTT
TRBJ2-1 | - | - | 17 | TRBV11-2 | CASSSRIQSFFYNEQFF | TGTGCCAGCAGCTCCCGGATACAGAGCTTCTTTTACAATGAGCAGTTCTTC
TRBJ2-1 | - | TRBD1 | 16 | TRBV7-2 | CASSAARDRVDNEQFF | TGTGCCAGCAGCGCCGCCCGTGACAGGGTCGACAATGAGCAGTTCTTC
TRBJ2-7 | - | TRBD1 | 13 | TRBV24-1 | CATSDWDSYEQYF | TGTGCCACCAGTGATTGGGACAGCTACGAGCAGTACTTC
TRBJ2-1 | few | TRBD2 | 15 | TRBV20-1 | CSARDDLAGESEQFF | TGCAGTGCTAGAGATGATCTAGCGGGAGAGAGTGAGCAGTTCTTC
TRBJ2-3 | - | - | 16 | TRBV9 | CASSVEGRASTDTQYF | TGTGCCAGCAGCGTAGAGGGTCGAGCCTCCACAGATACGCAGTATTTT
TRBJ1-2 | - | TRBD1 | 14 | TRBV12-3/TRBV12-4 | CASSPDRAHYGYTF | TGTGCCAGCAGTCCGGACAGGGCTCACTATGGCTACACCTTC
TRBJ2-5 | many | TRBD1 | 14 | TRBV29-1 | CSVHRGQGAETQYF | TGCAGCGTACACAGGGGACAGGGGGCAGAGACCCAGTACTTC
TRBJ2-1 | few | - | 14 | TRBV4-3 | CASSQVMLVIEQFF | TGCGCCAGCAGCCAAGTTATGTTGGTTATTGAGCAGTTCTTC
TRBJ2-3 | few | - | 13 | TRBV24-1 | CASRAGPSDTQYF | TGTGCCTCCCGGGCAGGGCCATCAGATACGCAGTATTTT
TRBJ2-1 | - | - | 14 | TRBV20-1 | CSARKAATYNEQFF | TGCAGTGCTAGAAAGGCGGCGACCTACAATGAGCAGTTCTTC
TRBJ2-1 | few | - | 10 | TRBV29-1 | CSVRDFGQFF | TGCAGCGTCCGGGACTTCGGGCAGTTCTTC
TRBJ2-1 | few | - | 13 | TRBV12-3/TRBV12-4 | CASNQGGFNEQFF | TGTGCCAGCAACCAGGGGGGGTTCAATGAGCAGTTCTTC